The 30 T cell receptor beta chains in this list originate from one sample, sequenced in a study of T cells in Graves' hyperthyroidism and ophthalmopathy. Authors of the study amplified TCR beta CDR3 regions from RNA transcripts. During a first-round RT-PCR of the TCR CDR3, the HTBI primer set was used. MiXCR, applied by TCRdb to the multiplex PCR reads, yields one record per CDR3 protein. Of some 180,000 distinct CDR3 sequences in the sample, about a sixth were seen once. The sample comprised blood. The receptors shown here come from a woman between 50 and 59 years old with Graves' hyperthyroidism.

The J gene is TRBJ1-1, the V gene TRBV29-1; D gene uncertain. In germline, CDR1 is SQVTM, CDR2 ANQGSEA. The germline V and J ends were trimmed by 7 bases and 0 bases, with 9 bases remaining between them. The CDR3 length is 12 residues. DNA for the CDR3: TGCAGCGCCCTCACGCTGAACACTGAAGCTTTCTTT. The encoded protein is CSALTLNTEAFF.

In its sample, this clonotype was seen many times. The J gene is TRBJ2-3, the V gene TRBV10-3; 8 nucleotides match TRBD2. With V trimmed by 6 bases and J by 4 bases, 9 bases remained unmatched. Germline CDR1 ENHRY, CDR2 SYGVKD. The CDR3 contains 15 residues. CDR3 DNA: TGTGCCATCAGAGAGATGGGACTAGTGCCAGATACGCAGTATTTT. Its protein product is CAIREMGLVPDTQYF.

The gene calls are TRBV18 and TRBJ2-1; the D is unclear. The CDR3 consists of 12 residues. V dropped 2 bases and J dropped 8 bases, with 7 bases sitting between them. In germline, CDR1 is KGHSH, CDR2 LQKENI. The CDR3 bases are TGTGCCAGCTCACCATCAGGCGATGAGCAGTTCTTC. Protein sequence: CASSPSGDEQFF.

The J gene is TRBJ1-2, the V gene TRBV6-1, with D uncertain. The CDR3 extends over 15 amino acids. V lost 6 bases and J lost 7, with 21 bases in between. The germline gives CDR1 MNHNS, CDR2 SASEGT. The CDR3 region is CASSSPDMPVFGYTF. As DNA, the CDR3 is TGTGCCAGCAGCTCTCCCGACATGCCGGTCTTTGGCTACACCTTC.

This clonotype occurred many times. V is TRBV29-1 and J is TRBJ1-1; D unclear. The CDR3 is made up of 14 amino acids. V was clipped by 5 bases and J by 2 bases, with 15 bases between them. The germline V gene has CDR1 SQVTM and CDR2 ANQGSEA. The CDR3 loop reads CSVPQLSLNTEAFF. For the CDR3, the DNA is TGCAGCGTTCCTCAGCTTTCCCTAAACACTGAAGCTTTCTTT. The full variable domain, in which reference TRBV29-1 and TRBJ1-1 provide the parts outside the CDR3, is SAVISQKPSRDICQRGTSLTIQCQVDSQVTMMFWYRQQPGQSLTLIATANQGSEATYESGFVIDKFPISRPNLTFSTLTVSNMSPEDSSIYLCSVPQLSLNTEAFFGQGTRLTVV.

This clonotype was recorded many times. The gene calls are TRBV5-1 and TRBJ1-1; no clear D. The CDR3 consists of 14 residues. The ends were cut back, 2 bases at V and 0 bases at J, with 8 bases in the middle. Germline V CDR1 and CDR2: SGHRS, YFSETQ. The CDR3: CASSLGWMNTEAFF. As DNA, the CDR3 is TGCGCCAGCAGCTTAGGTTGGATGAACACTGAAGCTTTCTTT.

This clonotype was seen many times. V gene TRBV28 combines with J gene TRBJ1-1; 7 bases match TRBD1. The junction had 15 bases not matched to a gene; V was cut back by 3 bases and J by 5 bases. The CDR3 loop spans 17 amino acids. CDR1 and CDR2 from the germline V gene are MDHEN and SYDVKM. This chain's CDR3 is CASSFPSSSGGGTEAFF. The CDR3 DNA is TGTGCCAGCAGTTTTCCCTCCTCCTCAGGGGGAGGAACTGAAGCTTTCTTT.

This clonotype occurred many times. This sequence joins TRBV6-1 and TRBJ1-6; perhaps TRBD1 as D (5 bases). Germline CDR1 is MNHNS and CDR2 is SASEGT. V lost 6 bases and J 5 bases, leaving 11 bases between the germline ends. The CDR3 runs to 14 residues. The CDR3 nucleotides read TGTGCCAGCAGGGGGCCGTGGGATAATTCACCCCTCCACTTT. Translated: CASRGPWDNSPLHF.

There are many counts of this clonotype. The CDR3 spells CSARDSGQGQYSNQPQHF. The CDR3 coding sequence is TGCAGTGCTAGAGATTCGGGACAGGGACAATATAGCAATCAGCCCCAGCATTTT. The chain has TRBV20-1 and TRBJ1-5, with 9 bases lining up with TRBD1. The CDR3 spans 18 residues. With V trimmed by 0 bases and J by 0 bases, 9 bases remained unmatched. Germline CDR1 is DFQATT and CDR2 is SNEGSKA (reference sequence).

This clonotype was recorded many times. The chain combines TRBV3-1 with TRBJ2-7; D is possibly TRBD2 (5 bases). Germline V gene lookup returns CDR1 LGHDT and CDR2 YNNKEL (reference sequence). Trimming left V 5 bases short and J 2 bases short, with 13 bases between. This CDR3 has 14 amino acids. The CDR3 is CASSMDLAPYEQYF. CDR3 DNA sequence: TGTGCCAGCAGCATGGACTTGGCCCCCTACGAGCAGTACTTC.

The sample holds many counts of this clonotype. The V call is TRBV5-1, the J call TRBJ1-1; D is unresolved. The V end lost 4 bases, the J end lost 0 bases, and 10 bases lay between the germline ends. The CDR3 sequence is 14 residues long. Germline V gene lookup returns CDR1 SGHRS and CDR2 YFSETQ. The chain's CDR3 is CASSVSNLNTEAFF. The CDR3 DNA sequence: TGCGCCAGCAGCGTATCGAATCTGAACACTGAAGCTTTCTTT.

This clonotype has a count of ten or more. The chain employs TRBV6-5 and TRBJ2-2; D remains unclear. With 2 bases removed from V and 1 base from J, the gap between germline ends came to 5 bases. Per germline, CDR1 MNHEY and CDR2 SVGAGI. The length of the CDR3 is 14 residues. Here the CDR3 DNA reads TGTGCCAGCAGTTACGTTGAGAACACCGGGGAGCTGTTTTTT. Residues: CASSYVENTGELFF.

This clonotype was picked up many times. V is TRBV12-3 or TRBV12-4 and J is TRBJ2-1, with 11 nucleotides matching TRBD2. The V segment lost 5 bases and the J segment 6 bases; nucleotides outside the gene matches: 18. The CDR3 covers 19 residues. CDR3 loop: CASSTELLVAGGRGNEQFF. The CDR3 DNA reads TGTGCCAGCAGTACCGAACTCCTCGTAGCGGGGGGGCGGGGCAATGAGCAGTTCTTC.

The table lists this clonotype with many counts. The CDR3 sequence is CASSLEGPTYGYTF. DNA of the CDR3: TGCGCCAGCAGCTTGGAGGGTCCTACTTATGGCTACACCTTC. V and J are TRBV5-1 and TRBJ1-2, with unresolved D. CDR1 is SGHRS and CDR2 is YFSETQ in the germline V gene. Trimming cost V 0 bases and J 5 bases, with 11 bases left between them. CDR3 length equals 14 residues.

The table lists this clonotype with many counts. The chain recombines TRBV7-8 with TRBJ1-4; tentative D call: TRBD1 (6 bases). CDR1 SGHVS and CDR2 FQNEAQ come from the germline V gene. Trimming shortened V by 6 bases and J by 8 bases, and 22 bases separated the two germline ends. The CDR3 totals 16 residues. This CDR3 is CASSYGTGGEEEKLFF. In DNA form, the CDR3 reads TGTGCCAGCAGTTATGGGACGGGGGGCGAGGAGGAAAAACTGTTTTTT.

This clonotype appeared many times. This rearrangement joins TRBV10-1 to TRBJ1-1, with TRBD1 matching over 8 bases. CDR1 is WNHNN and CDR2 is SYGVQD in the germline V gene (reference sequence). Trimming cost V 8 bases and J 4 bases; bases outside gene matches: 18. There are 17 residues in the CDR3. The CDR3 nucleotides read TGCGCCAGCCCGAGGAGCAGGGGGCAGGAGAGGGGCACTGAAGCTTTCTTT. Translated: CASPRSRGQERGTEAFF.

CDR3 nucleotides: TGTGCCAGCAGTGCAACCATGGGACAGTCGAACACTGAAGCTTTCTTT. Its translation is CASSATMGQSNTEAFF. The chain uses TRBV25-1 and TRBJ1-1; 7 bases map to TRBD1. Germline CDR1 reads MGHDK; CDR2 reads SYGVNS. The V and J ends lost 4 bases and 1 base, in that order; junction bases with no gene match: 9. CDR3 length: 16 residues.

This clonotype was observed a few times. This chain connects TRBV24-1 to TRBJ1-5, with D hard to call. Trimming pared 4 bases from V and 3 bases from J, leaving 6 bases between. Germline V gives CDR1 KGHDR, CDR2 SFDVKD. The CDR3 runs to 13 residues. The CDR3 DNA reads as TGTGCCACCAGTGACCCCCCCAATCAGCCCCAGCATTTT. It encodes CATSDPPNQPQHF.

For this clonotype: A much bigger clone sits one base away, suggesting this may be a read error. The chain has TRBV18 and TRBJ1-1; D remains ambiguous. CDR3 length equals 14 residues. Germline lookup yields CDR1 KGHSH and CDR2 LQKENI. The CDR3 spells CASSASERYTGAFF. The CDR3 bases are TGTGCCAGCTCAGCCAGTGAAAGGTACACTGGAGCTTTCTTT.

This clonotype came up many times. This sequence joins TRBV10-2 and TRBJ1-5; a possible D gene is TRBD1 (5 bases). V gave up 5 bases and J gave up 6 bases, with 8 bases separating them. The length of the CDR3 is 12 residues. The germline V gene has CDR1 WSHSY and CDR2 SAAADI. CDR3 loop: CASSLTGQPQHF. CDR3 coding DNA: TGCGCCAGCAGTCTTACAGGTCAGCCCCAGCATTTT.

This clonotype was recorded many times. The V and J genes are TRBV5-1 and TRBJ1-3; a weak D match, TRBD1 (6 bases). The CDR3 totals 15 residues. V lost 2 bases and J 3 bases, leaving 12 bases between the germline ends. The germline gives CDR1 SGHRS, CDR2 YFSETQ. CDR3 nucleotides: TGCGCCAGCAGCTTTCGGGGGGCCCTTGGAAACACCATATATTTT. Protein product: CASSFRGALGNTIYF.

This clonotype was detected ten times or more. The V call is TRBV14, the J call TRBJ2-1; D may be TRBD2 (6 bases). Germline V lookup: CDR1 SGHDN, CDR2 FVKESK. The CDR3 spans 16 residues. The V end lost 5 bases, the J end lost 9 bases, and 23 bases lay between the germline ends. In nucleotides, the CDR3 is TGTGCCAGCAGCGTTGCTAAGCGACTAGAGAGGGGTGAGCAGTTCTTC. Protein: CASSVAKRLERGEQFF.

This clonotype was counted at least ten times. The V gene is TRBV11-2, the J gene TRBJ2-1; D call uncertain. The CDR3 length is 11 residues. V was shortened by 1 base and J by 10 bases, with 5 bases between the two germline ends. CDR1 SGHAT and CDR2 FQNNGV come from the germline V gene. The CDR3 coding sequence is TGTGCCAGCAGCTTAGGAGGCGAGCAGTTCTTC. This sequence encodes CASSLGGEQFF.

In this sample, this clonotype turned up many times. The rearrangement links TRBV18 to TRBJ2-5; D perhaps matches TRBD2 (7 bases). This CDR3 spans 15 amino acids. The germline V and J ends were trimmed by 1 base and 0 bases, with 9 bases remaining between them. Germline values: CDR1 KGHSH, CDR2 LQKENI. The CDR3 DNA reads as TGTGCCAGCTCACCACAGGGGGGGTACCAAGAGACCCAGTACTTC. As protein: CASSPQGGYQETQYF.

This sequence joins TRBV12-3 or TRBV12-4 and TRBJ1-2, with D maybe TRBD1 (5 bases). This CDR3 contains 14 residues. Between the trimmed V and J ends, which lost 2 bases and 6 bases, there was a span of 13 bases. The CDR3 reads CASSLFWDSDGYTF. The CDR3 nucleotides read TGTGCCAGCAGTTTATTTTGGGACTCCGATGGCTACACCTTC.

This clonotype was seen a few times. The rearrangement links TRBV6-2 or TRBV6-3 to TRBJ2-7; D ambiguous. Trimming removed 4 bases from V and 5 bases from J, with 12 bases in between. CDR1 and CDR2 from the germline V gene are MNHEY and SVGEGT. This CDR3 comprises 13 residues. CDR3 in DNA: TGTGCCAGCAGTTCGGTCAGTAGGAACGAGCAGTACTTC. This codes for CASSSVSRNEQYF.

This clonotype was seen repeatedly, ten times or more. The chain links TRBV7-6 to TRBJ2-5; 10 nucleotides line up with TRBD2. CDR1 is SGHVS and CDR2 is FNYEAQ in the germline V gene. The CDR3 length is 17 residues. The V gene end was trimmed by 5 bases and the J gene end by 5 bases; junction bases not matched to a gene: 14. In DNA, the CDR3 is TGTGCCAGCAGCCCATATAACCAAGCGGGGGGGCCGGAGACCCAGTACTTC. Protein sequence: CASSPYNQAGGPETQYF.

The J gene is TRBJ1-2, the V gene TRBV2; D remains ambiguous. The germline V and J ends were trimmed by 3 bases and 5 bases, with 10 bases remaining between them. Germline-derived CDR1 and CDR2 are SNHLY and FYNNEI. CDR3 length equals 13 residues. The CDR3, as DNA: TGTGCCAGCAGTGACCAGTTGACTTATGGCTACACCTTC. Residues: CASSDQLTYGYTF.

This clonotype was recorded at least ten times. The V gene is TRBV20-1, the J gene TRBJ2-3; TRBD2 aligns across 11 bases. The V segment lost 6 bases and the J segment 3 bases; nucleotides outside the gene matches: 5. Per the germline V gene, CDR1 is DFQATT and CDR2 is SNEGSKA (reference sequence). CDR3 length: 14 amino acids. The CDR3 sequence: CSARTSGLTDTQYF. CDR3 DNA sequence: TGCAGTGCCCGGACTAGCGGGTTGACAGATACGCAGTATTTT.

This clonotype was seen at least ten times. V usage is TRBV29-1 and J usage is TRBJ1-2; D is ambiguous. The germline V and J ends were trimmed by 7 bases and 4 bases, with 19 bases remaining between them. This CDR3 contains 14 residues. CDR1 is SQVTM and CDR2 is ANQGSEA in the germline V gene. CDR3 sequence: CSAIGPGWGYGYTF. In DNA form, the CDR3 reads TGCAGCGCCATCGGTCCTGGTTGGGGCTATGGCTACACCTTC. The full variable domain, in which reference TRBV29-1 and TRBJ1-2 provide the parts outside the CDR3, is SAVISQKPSRDICQRGTSLTIQCQVDSQVTMMFWYRQQPGQSLTLIATANQGSEATYESGFVIDKFPISRPNLTFSTLTVSNMSPEDSSIYLCSAIGPGWGYGYTFGSGTRLTVV.